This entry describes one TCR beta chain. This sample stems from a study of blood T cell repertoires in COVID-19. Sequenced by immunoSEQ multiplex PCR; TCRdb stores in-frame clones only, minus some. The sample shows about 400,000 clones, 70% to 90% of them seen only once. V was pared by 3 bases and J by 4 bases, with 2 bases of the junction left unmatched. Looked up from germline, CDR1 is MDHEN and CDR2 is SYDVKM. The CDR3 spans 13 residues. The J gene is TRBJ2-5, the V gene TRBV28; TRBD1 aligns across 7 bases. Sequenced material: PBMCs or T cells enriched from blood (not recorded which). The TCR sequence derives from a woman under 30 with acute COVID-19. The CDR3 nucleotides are TGTGCCAGCAGTTTCGGGACAGCAGAGACCCAGTACTTC. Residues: CASSFGTAETQYF.